The rows below give T cell receptor beta chains drawn from one sample of a study of cytotoxic CD8 clonotypes in ibrutinib-treated CLL. Only in-frame clones appear in the TCRdb table, and some are missing; sequencing was by immunoSEQ multiplex PCR. Of about 160,000 clones in the sample, about four fifths were seen once. Sequenced material: PBMCs, taken after 24 months of ibrutinib treatment. These receptor sequences come from a human donor with chronic lymphocytic leukemia. Both conserved end residues are part of each CDR3. A D gene is named only where the DNA matches it firmly. Not every row has a clone size; where given, it reads once, few, many or a size class.

J: TRBJ1-5; length: 13; D: .; V: TRBV5-1; size: .; CDR3: CASRDAPHQPQHF; DNA: TGCGCCAGCCGGGACGCCCCCCATCAGCCCCAGCATTTT
J: TRBJ1-6; length: 14; D: .; V: TRBV28; size: .; CDR3: CASSGTELTSPLHF; DNA: TGTGCCAGCAGTGGGACCGAATTAACTTCACCCCTCCACTTT
J: TRBJ1-6; length: 14; D: .; V: TRBV19; size: .; CDR3: CASDEGSHNSPLHF; DNA: TGTGCCAGTGATGAGGGGAGCCATAATTCACCCCTCCACTTT
J: TRBJ2-7; length: 14; D: .; V: TRBV7-2; size: .; CDR3: CASSLDSGSYEQYF; DNA: TGTGCCAGCAGCTTAGACAGTGGCTCCTACGAGCAGTACTTC
J: TRBJ2-7; length: 15; D: .; V: TRBV7-2; size: .; CDR3: CASSPQASGHGEQYF; DNA: TGTGCCAGCAGCCCCCAGGCGTCGGGGCATGGAGAGCAGTACTTC
J: TRBJ1-5; length: 16; D: TRBD1; V: TRBV9; size: once; CDR3: CASSKTGDNSNQPQHF; DNA: TGTGCCAGCAGCAAAACAGGGGACAATAGCAATCAGCCCCAGCATTTT
J: TRBJ1-5; length: 14; D: .; V: TRBV28; size: few; CDR3: CASSFPRHNQPQHF; DNA: TGTGCCAGCAGTTTCCCCAGGCACAATCAGCCCCAGCATTTT
J: TRBJ2-7; length: 15; D: TRBD2; V: TRBV6-5; size: .; CDR3: CASSKLAGGTYEQYF; DNA: TGTGCCAGCAGCAAACTAGCGGGAGGGACCTACGAGCAGTACTTC
J: TRBJ2-1; length: 15; D: TRBD2; V: TRBV6-5; size: .; CDR3: CASSYSVGLAYEQFF; DNA: TGTGCCAGCAGTTACTCAGTAGGACTAGCATATGAGCAGTTCTTC
J: TRBJ1-5; length: 15; D: .; V: TRBV19; size: .; CDR3: CASRSVSHSNQPQHF; DNA: TGTGCCAGTAGATCAGTCAGCCATAGCAATCAGCCCCAGCATTTT
J: TRBJ2-4; length: 14; D: .; V: TRBV7-2; size: .; CDR3: CASSFGLAKNIQYF; DNA: TGTGCCAGCAGCTTCGGACTAGCCAAAAACATTCAGTACTTC
J: TRBJ1-2; length: 15; D: .; V: TRBV18; size: .; CDR3: CASSIGNSILYGYTF; DNA: TGTGCCAGCTCAATCGGGAACTCAATACTCTATGGCTACACCTTC
J: TRBJ2-7; length: 17; D: TRBD2; V: TRBV16; size: .; CDR3: CASSPPRGGTPSYEQYF; DNA: TGTGCCAGCAGCCCCCCCCGGGGGGGAACGCCCTCCTACGAGCAGTACTTC
J: TRBJ1-2; length: 15; D: .; V: TRBV19; size: .; CDR3: CASSIPGTSDYGYTF; DNA: TGTGCCAGTAGCATACCAGGGACGAGTGACTATGGCTACACCTTC
J: TRBJ2-3; length: 17; D: .; V: TRBV28; size: .; CDR3: CASSSLLEFSGTDTQYF; DNA: TGTGCCAGCAGTTCCTTACTCGAATTCTCTGGCACAGATACGCAGTATTTT
J: TRBJ1-5; length: 16; D: TRBD1; V: TRBV19; size: .; CDR3: CASSSSLGTGNQPQHF; DNA: TGTGCCAGTAGTAGCTCTCTCGGGACAGGGAATCAGCCCCAGCATTTT
J: TRBJ2-5; length: 14; D: .; V: TRBV7-2; size: .; CDR3: CASSLAGSQETQYF; DNA: TGTGCCAGCAGCTTAGCGGGCTCCCAAGAGACCCAGTACTTC
J: TRBJ2-7; length: 15; D: TRBD2; V: TRBV7-2; size: .; CDR3: CASSFNPGGAYEQYF; DNA: TGTGCCAGCAGCTTCAACCCGGGGGGGGCGTACGAGCAGTACTTC
J: TRBJ1-1; length: 14; D: TRBD1; V: TRBV6-6; size: .; CDR3: CASRKAGTDYEAFF; DNA: TGTGCCAGCAGGAAAGCCGGGACAGACTATGAAGCTTTCTTT
J: TRBJ2-5; length: 14; D: TRBD1; V: TRBV5-4; size: .; CDR3: CASSPGTGDETQYF; DNA: TGTGCCAGCAGCCCCGGGACAGGGGATGAGACCCAGTACTTC
J: TRBJ1-5; length: 16; D: .; V: TRBV5-5; size: .; CDR3: CASSSLGGWGNQPQHF; DNA: TGTGCCAGCAGCTCCCTAGGCGGTTGGGGCAATCAGCCCCAGCATTTT
J: TRBJ2-1; length: 13; D: .; V: TRBV6-6; size: .; CDR3: CASSSIPGNEQFF; DNA: TGTGCCAGCAGTTCTATTCCAGGTAATGAGCAGTTCTTC
J: TRBJ2-1; length: 15; D: TRBD1; V: TRBV11-1; size: once; CDR3: CASSYRGPSYNEQFF; DNA: TGTGCCAGCAGCTACAGGGGTCCCAGCTACAATGAGCAGTTCTTC
J: TRBJ2-7; length: 15; D: .; V: TRBV6-6; size: once; CDR3: CASSYNRGPGYEQYF; DNA: TGTGCCAGCAGTTACAACCGGGGACCTGGCTACGAGCAGTACTTC
J: TRBJ1-2; length: 15; D: .; V: TRBV10-2; size: .; CDR3: CASSESRDGRYGYTF; DNA: TGCGCCAGCAGTGAGTCCCGGGACGGAAGATATGGCTACACCTTC
J: TRBJ2-3; length: 15; D: .; V: TRBV11-2; size: .; CDR3: CASSPTGSSTDTQYF; DNA: TGTGCCAGCAGTCCTACAGGTTCTAGCACAGATACGCAGTATTTT
J: TRBJ2-1; length: 16; D: TRBD2; V: TRBV5-1; size: .; CDR3: CASSSLTSGHFNEQFF; DNA: TGCGCCAGCAGCTCTCTGACTAGCGGCCACTTCAATGAGCAGTTCTTC
J: TRBJ1-5; length: 16; D: .; V: TRBV30; size: .; CDR3: CAWSSRQAYSNQPQHF; DNA: TGTGCCTGGAGTTCCCGGCAGGCTTATAGCAATCAGCCCCAGCATTTT
J: TRBJ2-1; length: 15; D: .; V: TRBV7-2; size: .; CDR3: CASSPRLGGLDEQFF; DNA: TGTGCCAGCAGCCCCCGACTAGGGGGGCTTGATGAGCAGTTCTTC